The following is a T cell receptor (beta chain) sequence with its context. This sample was taken from a study of blood T cell repertoires in COVID-19. About the research overall: T cells, B-cell-depleted T cells, or PBMCs supplied cDNA or gDNA.

The data were produced by immunoSEQ multiplex PCR, yet TCRdb's version contains in-frame clones alone and is incomplete. The table records 200,000 to 250,000 clones, 70% to 90% of them present only once. Trimming took off 3 bases at V and 6 bases at J, with 6 bases between the two ends. The CDR3 loop spans 11 amino acids. Germline V gene data show CDR1 as SGHDN and CDR2 as FVKESK. Sequencing was performed on PBMCs or T cells enriched from blood (not recorded which). The receptor was derived from a woman aged 50 to 60 in a cohort exposed to, infected with or recovered from COVID-19 (not recorded which). The chain is built from TRBV14 and TRBJ2-7; a weak D match, TRBD1 (6 bases). CDR3 bases: TGTGCCAGCAGCCAGACAGGCGAGCAGTACTTC. This gives the protein CASSQTGEQYF.